Listed here is a single T cell receptor beta chain. Its cognate antigen is unknown. This record comes from a study of shared clonotypes between healthy human individuals. The study's findings and limits: Lower generation probabilities were found for non-shared clonotypes than for those shared by all four donors.

Method: immunoSEQ multiplex PCR; TCRdb's copy keeps in-frame clones and lacks some. The sample has approximately 2.3 million clones; approximately 95% are singletons. The V gene lost 2 bases and the J gene lost 2 bases, with 12 bases spanning the gap. The length of the CDR3 is 15 residues. The germline CDR1 and CDR2 sequences are MDHEN and SYDVKM. Sequencing input: naive CD4+ T cells from PBMCs. Subset indicated: CD45RA+ positively selected. V and J are TRBV28 and TRBJ1-2, with a weak D call TRBD1 (5 bases). The receptor was isolated from a man in his late teens or twenties in good health. Some clones in this sample may be carry-over from other donors' samples. CDR3 DNA: TGTGCCAGCAGTTTAACCGGGACTTTAAACTATGGCTACACCTTC. This translates into CASSLTGTLNYGYTF.